The rows below give T cell receptor beta chains drawn from one sample of a study of siplizumab effects on memory and regulatory T cells. The repertoire was sequenced with immunoSEQ multiplex PCR; TCRdb's copy has only in-frame clones and lacks some. The sample includes just over 50,000 clones, about 97% of them seen just once. The sequencing sample was made of naive CD4+ T cells sorted from blood. These TCRs come from a human donor in good health. CDR3s include the opening cysteine and the closing phenylalanine or tryptophan. Each record gives: CDR3 protein, CDR3 DNA, clone size, D gene, J gene, V gene, CDR3 length. D genes are given only for firm matches. The listing skips clone size in some rows; elsewhere it reads once, few, many or a size class.

CDR3aa: CASTLRDRDPFYGYTF; CDR3nt: TGTGCCAGCACGCTCCGGGACAGGGATCCCTTCTATGGCTACACCTTC; abundance: .; d_gene: .; j_gene: TRBJ1-2; v_gene: TRBV21-1; len: 16
CDR3aa: CASSLVANSYNEQFF; CDR3nt: TGTGCCAGCAGCTTGGTTGCGAACTCCTACAATGAGCAGTTCTTC; abundance: .; d_gene: .; j_gene: TRBJ2-1; v_gene: TRBV5-4; len: 15
CDR3aa: CASGPAGTSGRGSYNEQFF; CDR3nt: TGTGCTAGTGGTCCAGCCGGGACTAGCGGGAGGGGGTCCTACAATGAGCAGTTCTTC; abundance: once; d_gene: TRBD2; j_gene: TRBJ2-1; v_gene: TRBV12-5; len: 19
CDR3aa: CASSTLSGRWDNEQFF; CDR3nt: TGTGCCAGCAGCACCCTTAGCGGGAGGTGGGACAATGAGCAGTTCTTC; abundance: once; d_gene: TRBD2; j_gene: TRBJ2-1; v_gene: TRBV7-9; len: 16
CDR3aa: CASSLMPSPHEQYF; CDR3nt: TGTGCCAGCAGTTTAATGCCTAGCCCCCACGAGCAGTACTTC; abundance: .; d_gene: .; j_gene: TRBJ2-7; v_gene: TRBV27; len: 14
CDR3aa: CASSHPLGASMDF; CDR3nt: TGCGCCAGCAGCCATCCCCTGGGTGCAAGTATGGACTTC; abundance: .; d_gene: .; j_gene: TRBJ2-7; v_gene: TRBV4-1; len: 13
CDR3aa: CASTPEGGVNTGELFF; CDR3nt: TGTGCCAGCACCCCCGAGGGGGGAGTGAACACCGGGGAGCTGTTTTTT; abundance: .; d_gene: .; j_gene: TRBJ2-2; v_gene: TRBV7-2; len: 16
CDR3aa: CAWSKRDRVAQPQHF; CDR3nt: TGTGCCTGGAGTAAACGGGACAGGGTTGCGCAGCCCCAGCATTTT; abundance: once; d_gene: TRBD1; j_gene: TRBJ1-5; v_gene: TRBV30; len: 15
CDR3aa: CASSLDKTTGRSYGYTF; CDR3nt: TGTGCCAGCAGCTTGGATAAAACGACAGGCCGCAGCTATGGCTACACCTTC; abundance: .; d_gene: .; j_gene: TRBJ1-2; v_gene: TRBV7-2; len: 17
CDR3aa: CASERRTSGTYEQYF; CDR3nt: TGTGCCAGCGAGAGGAGGACTAGCGGAACCTACGAGCAGTACTTC; abundance: .; d_gene: TRBD2; j_gene: TRBJ2-7; v_gene: TRBV27; len: 15
CDR3aa: CASSLWDYEQYF; CDR3nt: TGTGCCAGCAGCTTATGGGACTACGAGCAGTACTTC; abundance: few; d_gene: .; j_gene: TRBJ2-7; v_gene: TRBV7-9; len: 12
CDR3aa: CATTPHGSGLAVYNEQFF; CDR3nt: TGTGCCACCACCCCCCATGGATCGGGACTAGCTGTCTACAATGAGCAGTTCTTC; abundance: .; d_gene: TRBD2; j_gene: TRBJ2-1; v_gene: TRBV15; len: 18
CDR3aa: CASSQTGIGYNEQFF; CDR3nt: TGTGCCAGCAGCCAGACGGGGATCGGCTACAATGAGCAGTTCTTC; abundance: once; d_gene: .; j_gene: TRBJ2-1; v_gene: TRBV7-9; len: 15
CDR3aa: CASSISAETQYF; CDR3nt: TGTGCCAGCAGCATTAGCGCGGAGACCCAGTACTTC; abundance: few; d_gene: .; j_gene: TRBJ2-5; v_gene: TRBV6-5; len: 12